Below, 21 T cell receptor beta chains from the same sample are listed, as sequenced in a study of Tregs in tolerant kidney transplant recipients (dated by TCRdb to about 2019). The sample's time point label, decoded: blood sample drawn before combined kidney and bone marrow transplant. Library generation was performed with the immunoSEQ multiplex PCR assay. Not all clones reach the TCRdb copy of this immuneACCESS table, which keeps in-frame sequences only. Checked studies attribute under half of the gap to unresolved V genes and leave the rest unexplained. Across this sample there are approximately 67,000 clones, with approximately 92% seen only once. The ten largest clones represent around 9.9% of the sample. The specimen comprised CD8+ T cells from blood, sampled before the transplant. These receptors all stem from a human donor who received a combined kidney and bone marrow transplant.

V is TRBV9 and J is TRBJ2-3, with D unresolved. V was shortened by 0 bases and J by 2 bases, with 13 bases between the two germline ends. CDR1 is SGDLS and CDR2 is YYNGEE in the germline V gene. This CDR3 is 16 amino acids long. CDR3 sequence (DNA): TGTGCCAGCAGCGTAGGCGACACCCATTACACAGATACGCAGTATTTT. As protein: CASSVGDTHYTDTQYF.

This chain joins TRBV30 and TRBJ2-2, with D maybe TRBD2 (6 bases). The length of the CDR3 is 15 residues. V was trimmed by 2 bases and J by 6 bases, leaving 16 bases between them. Germline assignment: CDR1 GTSNPN and CDR2 SVGIG (reference sequence). This CDR3 is CAWSTWGGYPGELFF. The DNA for the CDR3 is TGTGCCTGGAGTACATGGGGAGGTTATCCCGGGGAGCTGTTTTTT.

The V gene is TRBV7-9, the J gene TRBJ2-7; TRBD2 agrees at 7 bases. Trimming removed 4 bases from V and 3 bases from J; junction bases left unmatched: 6. Germline CDR1 and CDR2: SEHNR and FQNEAQ (reference sequence). This CDR3 has 14 residues. DNA for the CDR3: TGTGCCAGCAGCTCCACTAGCGCTGGCTACGAGCAGTACTTC. It specifies CASSSTSAGYEQYF.

This clone was counted a few times. The chain uses TRBV5-4 and TRBJ1-3; no clear D gene. The CDR3 sequence is 13 residues long. The V end was cut by 9 bases, the J end by 3 bases, with 13 bases between. The germline V gene encodes CDR1 SGHNT and CDR2 YYREEE (reference sequence). Here the CDR3 DNA reads TGTGCCACCCGGGCGGGGATTGGAAACACCATATATTTT. Its translation is CATRAGIGNTIYF.

The rearrangement joins TRBV2 to TRBJ2-7, with TRBD2 identical over 9 bases. With 8 bases clipped from V and 3 bases from J, the junction kept 14 bases outside the gene matches. This CDR3 region has 16 residues. Germline CDR1 is SNHLY and CDR2 is FYNNEI. The CDR3 is CASRKRLAATDYEQYF. The DNA of the CDR3 is TGTGCCAGCCGGAAAAGACTAGCGGCGACAGACTACGAGCAGTACTTC.

The gene calls are TRBV5-6 and TRBJ2-4, with D possibly being TRBD2 (7 bases). CDR3 size: 18 residues. V was trimmed by 0 bases and J by 8 bases, leaving 24 bases between them. Per germline, CDR1 SGHDT and CDR2 YYEEEE. CDR3 amino acids: CASSLASLRGLPGDIQYF. DNA for the CDR3: TGTGCCAGCAGCTTGGCCTCTCTCAGGGGACTACCTGGGGACATTCAGTACTTC.

The CDR3 loop reads CASSLGLGGYEQYF. The CDR3 DNA is TGTGCCAGCAGCTTAGGTCTAGGGGGCTACGAGCAGTACTTC. The V call is TRBV7-2, the J call TRBJ2-7; TRBD1 is a possible D gene (6 bases). The CDR3 has 14 residues. The germline V gene encodes CDR1 SGHTA and CDR2 FQGNSA. Trimming cost V 1 base and J 3 bases, with 10 bases left between them.

The V gene is TRBV7-3, the J gene TRBJ2-3, with D possibly TRBD1 on 6 matching bases. Germline values: CDR1 SGHTA, CDR2 FQGTGA. The CDR3 is 16 residues long. The V end lost 2 bases, the J end lost 2 bases, and 14 bases lay between the germline ends. The DNA for the CDR3 is TGTGCCAGCAGCTTATGGACAGTACCCTCCACAGATACGCAGTATTTT. It is translated as CASSLWTVPSTDTQYF.

The rearrangement uses TRBV27 and TRBJ2-1; 8 positions agree with TRBD2. The CDR3 contains 12 residues. Germline CDR1 is MNHEY and CDR2 is SMNVEV (reference sequence). V trimming: 3 bases; J trimming: 10 bases; junction bases outside the gene matches: 2. CDR3 in amino acids: CASSFGGREQFF. Written as DNA, the CDR3 is TGTGCCAGCAGTTTCGGCGGGAGGGAGCAGTTCTTC.

The CDR3 region is CASSLHPRGVLTDTQYF. The CDR3 region has the DNA TGTGCCAGCAGCCTTCATCCGCGGGGGGTCCTCACAGATACGCAGTATTTT. This chain links TRBV7-8 with TRBJ2-3, with 8 bases fitting TRBD2. The CDR3 is made up of 17 amino acids. CDR1 SGHVS and CDR2 FQNEAQ come from the germline V gene. V gave up 5 bases and J gave up 2 bases; unmatched junction bases: 12.

CDR3 residues: CASSQARTGRTEAFF. CDR3 nucleotide sequence: TGCGCCAGCAGCCAAGCACGGACAGGGAGGACTGAAGCTTTCTTT. The chain recombines TRBV4-3 with TRBJ1-1, with 8 bases aligning to TRBD1. This CDR3 is 15 amino acids long. V trimming: 1 base; J trimming: 5 bases; junction bases outside the gene matches: 6. Germline CDR1 LGHNA, CDR2 YSLEER.

This chain links TRBV27 with TRBJ2-7; 10 bases agree with TRBD2. Germline V lookup: CDR1 MNHEY, CDR2 SMNVEV (reference sequence). V gave up 4 bases and J gave up 2 bases; unmatched junction bases: 5. This CDR3 spans 15 amino acids. The CDR3 nucleotides are TGTGCCAGCAGTTCCCTAGCGGGAGCCACCTACGAGCAGTACTTC. Translating gives CASSSLAGATYEQYF.

This clone came up once. V is TRBV4-1 and J is TRBJ1-1, with a tentative D call TRBD1 (6 bases). The CDR3 has 14 amino acids. Trimming took off 2 bases at V and 2 bases at J, with 9 bases between the two ends. Germline loops: CDR1 MGHRA, CDR2 YSYEKL. The CDR3 protein is CASSQRTANTEAFF. The DNA for the CDR3 is TGCGCCAGCAGCCAACGGACAGCCAACACTGAAGCTTTCTTT.

CDR3 residues: CASSYGSGMFNEQFF. For the CDR3, the DNA is TGTGCCAGCAGTTACGGTAGCGGGATGTTCAATGAGCAGTTCTTC. The chain is built from TRBV6-5 and TRBJ2-1; TRBD2 matches at 8 bases. Trimming removed 2 bases from V and 6 bases from J; junction bases left unmatched: 6. The germline V gene has CDR1 MNHEY and CDR2 SVGAGI. CDR3 length: 15 residues.

The V and J genes are TRBV6-6 and TRBJ1-2, with 7 nucleotides matching TRBD1. Losses at the gene ends were 3 bases for V and 2 bases for J; bases not matched to a gene: 3. The V gene's germline CDR1 is MNHNY and CDR2 SVGAGI (reference sequence). The CDR3 contains 14 residues. The CDR3: CASSYSGQNYGYTF. In nucleotides, the CDR3 is TGTGCCAGCAGTTATTCGGGACAGAACTATGGCTACACCTTC.

The chain joins TRBV29-1 to TRBJ2-7; D perhaps matches TRBD2 (5 bases). CDR3 size: 12 residues. V shed 4 bases and J shed 4 bases, with 11 bases lying between them. From germline, CDR1 is SQVTM and CDR2 ANQGSEA. The CDR3 nucleotides read TGCAGCGTTGGAGGGAGTGCTTACGAGCAGTACTTC. Its translation: CSVGGSAYEQYF.

The chain joins TRBV6-5 to TRBJ1-2, with D maybe TRBD1 (5 bases). CDR1 is MNHEY and CDR2 is SVGAGI in the germline V gene. The length of the CDR3 is 11 residues. V shed 5 bases and J shed 6 bases, with 7 bases lying between them. The CDR3, as DNA: TGTGCCAGCAGTCCAGGGCATGGCTACACCTTC. Protein: CASSPGHGYTF.

Regarding this clone: The same CDR3 arises from other DNA sequences in this sample as well. The gene calls are TRBV11-1 and TRBJ2-7; TRBD1 matches 9 bases. From germline, CDR1 is SGHAT and CDR2 FQDESV (reference sequence). This CDR3 is 12 amino acids long. The CDR3 DNA is TGTGCTAGCGTGGGACAGGGCAGCGAGCAGTACTTC. It codes for CASVGQGSEQYF.

The chain carries TRBV15 and TRBJ2-2; TRBD2 matches 14 bases. The V and J ends lost 0 bases and 3 bases, in that order; junction bases with no gene match: 9. In germline, CDR1 is LNHNV, CDR2 YYDKDF (reference sequence). The CDR3 is made up of 20 amino acids. CDR3 region: CATSRDTGTSGSWDTGELFF. CDR3 DNA sequence: TGTGCCACCAGCAGAGATACCGGGACTAGCGGGAGCTGGGACACCGGGGAGCTGTTTTTT.

A note on this clone: The junction departs from the called germline gene at one end, perhaps through a read error. V usage is TRBV9 and J usage is TRBJ2-7; 8 bases match TRBD1. The germline gives CDR1 SGDLS, CDR2 YYNGEE. This CDR3 contains 12 residues. DNA of the CDR3: TGTGCCAGCAGCGGGATGACAGGGGAGCGGTACTTC. Its translation is CASSGMTGERYF.

The chain uses TRBV7-9 and TRBJ2-2, with no clear D. The CDR3 has 14 residues. The V gene's germline CDR1 is SEHNR and CDR2 FQNEAQ (reference sequence). Trimming took off 3 bases at V and 1 base at J, with 6 bases between the two ends. The CDR3 nucleotides read TGTGCCAGCAGCTTTACAGTGAACACCGGGGAGCTGTTTTTT. This translates into CASSFTVNTGELFF.